This T cell receptor (beta chain) was profiled in a study of shared clonotypes between healthy human individuals. Splitting of each subset's genomic DNA was done evenly across several immunoSEQ plates. The authors sequenced unsorted PBMC DNA on ten immunoSEQ deep assay plates. Repertoires were generated with immunoSEQ multiplex PCR, while TCRdb's copy carries only in-frame clones and drops some. The sample comprises roughly 450,000 clones, about four fifths of which are singletons, and roughly 13% rests with the top ten. CDR3 length: 18 amino acids. V was pared by 3 bases and J by 0 bases, with 18 bases between. Per germline, CDR1 SGHTA and CDR2 FQGTGA.

This TCR was sampled from a woman in her forties in good health. Some clones in this sample may be carry-over from other donors' samples. Sequencing was performed on PBMCs. V and J are TRBV7-3 and TRBJ1-5; D perhaps matches TRBD1 (5 bases). The CDR3 protein is CASSFPGAGTDSNQPQHF. Here the CDR3 DNA reads TGTGCCAGCAGCTTCCCCGGGGCAGGGACCGATAGCAATCAGCCCCAGCATTTT.